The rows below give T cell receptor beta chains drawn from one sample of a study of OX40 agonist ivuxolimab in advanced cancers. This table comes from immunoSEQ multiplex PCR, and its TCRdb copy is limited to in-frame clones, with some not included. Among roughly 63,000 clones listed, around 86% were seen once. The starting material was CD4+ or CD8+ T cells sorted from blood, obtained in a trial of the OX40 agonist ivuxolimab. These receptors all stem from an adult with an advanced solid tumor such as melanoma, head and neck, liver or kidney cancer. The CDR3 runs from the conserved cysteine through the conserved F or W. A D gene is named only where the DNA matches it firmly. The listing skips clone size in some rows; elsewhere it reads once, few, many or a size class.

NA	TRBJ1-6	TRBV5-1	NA	TGCGCCAGCAGCACCCCTTCCAGCTCCTATAATTCACCCCTCCACTTT	CASSTPSSSYNSPLHF
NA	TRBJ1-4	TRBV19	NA	TGTGCCAGTGGGGCGGGAAACCTTAGAGGAAAACTGTTTTTT	CASGAGNLRGKLFF
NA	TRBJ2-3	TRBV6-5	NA	TGTGCCAGCAGTTACCGGGACTCCCGCACAGATACGCAGTATTTT	CASSYRDSRTDTQYF
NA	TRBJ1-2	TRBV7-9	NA	TGTGCCAGCAGCTTAGCAAGTGCGTTCGGCCCCTATGGCTACACCTTC	CASSLASAFGPYGYTF
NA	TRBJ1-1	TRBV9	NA	TGTGCCAGCAGCGTAGTGGCGGGGGGGAACACTGAAGCTTTCTTT	CASSVVAGGNTEAFF
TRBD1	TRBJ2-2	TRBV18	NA	TGTGCCAGCTCACTACAGGGGGCGACCGGGGAGCTGTTTTTT	CASSLQGATGELFF
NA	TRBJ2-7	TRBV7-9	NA	TGTGCCAGCAGCCCTTACCGACAGGCGCAACGATCCTACGAGCAGTACTTC	CASSPYRQAQRSYEQYF
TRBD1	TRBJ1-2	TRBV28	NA	TGTGCCAGCAGTTTCCCTGACAGGGAAGGGGGCTACACCTTC	CASSFPDREGGYTF
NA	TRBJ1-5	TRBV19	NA	TGTGCCAGTAGAAAGGGGATTTGGGAGAGCAATCAGCCCCAGCATTTT	CASRKGIWESNQPQHF
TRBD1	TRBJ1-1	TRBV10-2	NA	TGCGCCAGCAGACGCGGGACAGCCCGGGGGGCTGAAGCTTTCTTT	CASRRGTARGAEAFF
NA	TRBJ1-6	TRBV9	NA	TGTGCCAGCAGAAGCTCTGGCGGTAATTCACCCCTCCACTTT	CASRSSGGNSPLHF
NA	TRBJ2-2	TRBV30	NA	TGTGCCTGGAGTGATAACACCGGGGAGCTGTTTTTT	CAWSDNTGELFF
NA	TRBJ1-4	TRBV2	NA	TGTGCCAGCAGGGACAGCTCAACTAATGAAAAACTGTTTTTT	CASRDSSTNEKLFF
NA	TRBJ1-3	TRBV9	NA	TGTGCCAGCAGCGTGGCGGGGCTAGGAAACACCATATATTTT	CASSVAGLGNTIYF
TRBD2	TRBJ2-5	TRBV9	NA	TGTGCCAGCAGCGTAACGAATAGCGGGGGGGCAGAGACCCAGTACTTC	CASSVTNSGGAETQYF
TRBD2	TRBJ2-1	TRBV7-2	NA	TGTGCCAGCAGCTTCACTAGCGGGGGGAACAATGAGCAGTTCTTC	CASSFTSGGNNEQFF
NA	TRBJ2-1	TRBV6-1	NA	TGTGCCAGCAGTGAAGCGCCGGGGTCTTCCCCCTACAATGAGCAGTTCTTC	CASSEAPGSSPYNEQFF
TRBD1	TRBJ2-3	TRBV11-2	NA	TGTGCCAGCAGCACCGGGACAGGGGGCTTCACAGATACGCAGTATTTT	CASSTGTGGFTDTQYF
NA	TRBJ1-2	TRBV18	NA	TGTGCCAGTTCCACCGCAGGGAGCTATGGCTACACCTTC	CASSTAGSYGYTF
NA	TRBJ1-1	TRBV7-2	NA	TGTGCCAGCAGCGCGAGACAAGCCAACGAAGCTTTCTTT	CASSARQANEAFF
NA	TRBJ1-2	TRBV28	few	TGTGCCAGCAGTTTACCCGTCGGAGGGAGGGATGGCTACACCTTC	CASSLPVGGRDGYTF
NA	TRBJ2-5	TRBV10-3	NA	TGTGCCATCAGTGAGAACCTACCCGGCCCGATGGCCCAGTACTTC	CAISENLPGPMAQYF
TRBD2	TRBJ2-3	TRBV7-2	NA	TGTGCCAGCAGCTTAGGGTCGGCTAGCGGGGGGCAAGATACGCAGTATTTT	CASSLGSASGGQDTQYF
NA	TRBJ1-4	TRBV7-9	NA	TGTGCCAGCAGCTTACGGGCGCGGAATGAAAAACTGTTTTTT	CASSLRARNEKLFF
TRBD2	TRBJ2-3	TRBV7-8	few	TGTGCCAGCAGCTTAGAGGCTAGCGGGGGGTCGAGGGCGCAGTATTTT	CASSLEASGGSRAQYF
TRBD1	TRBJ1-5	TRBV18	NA	TGTGCCAGCTCACCACGACAGGGTGGCAATCAGCCCCAGCATTTT	CASSPRQGGNQPQHF
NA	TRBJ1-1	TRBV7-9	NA	TGTGCCAGCAGCTTGGTGAGACAGAACACTGAAGCTTTCTTT	CASSLVRQNTEAFF
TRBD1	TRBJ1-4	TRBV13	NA	TGTGCCAGCCAGGGACAGAATAATGAAAAACTGTTTTTT	CASQGQNNEKLFF
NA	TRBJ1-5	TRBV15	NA	TGTGCCACCAGCAGGGGAGACAGAGGAAATCAGCCCCAGCATTTT	CATSRGDRGNQPQHF
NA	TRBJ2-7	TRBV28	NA	TGTGCCAGCAGTCGGTCCAGAGGCGCCTACGAGCAGTACTTC	CASSRSRGAYEQYF
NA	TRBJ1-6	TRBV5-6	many	TGTGCCAGCAGCCCCACTCGGGGGGGTAGGTCACCCCTCCACTTT	CASSPTRGGRSPLHF
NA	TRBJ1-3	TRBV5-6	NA	TGTGCCAGCAGCCGGAGGGACGCCATATCTGGAAACACCATATATTTT	CASSRRDAISGNTIYF
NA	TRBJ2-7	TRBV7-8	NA	TGTGCCAGCAGCCCCGGGACCCGGATCTACGAGCAGTACTTC	CASSPGTRIYEQYF
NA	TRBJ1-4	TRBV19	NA	TGTGCCAGTAGTCCCCAGGGTGGTGTCAGTGAAAAACTGTTTTTT	CASSPQGGVSEKLFF
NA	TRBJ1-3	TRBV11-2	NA	TGTGCCAGCAGACACTTCTCGAGCTCTGGAAACACCATATATTTT	CASRHFSSSGNTIYF
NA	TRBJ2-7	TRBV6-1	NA	TGTGCCAGCAGCCGTGATCTACACACCTACGAGCAGTACTTC	CASSRDLHTYEQYF
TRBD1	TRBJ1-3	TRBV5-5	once	TGTGCCAGCAGCTTGGCTCGCGGACAGGGCGAGGTCTCTGGAAACACCATATATTTT	CASSLARGQGEVSGNTIYF
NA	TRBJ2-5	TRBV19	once	TGTGCCAGTAGTAAGCAGGGAAGAGGTCTAGAGACCCAGTACTTC	CASSKQGRGLETQYF
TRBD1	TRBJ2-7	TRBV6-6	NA	TGTGCCAGCACCCGGACAGGGACGCGCTACGAGCAGTACTTC	CASTRTGTRYEQYF
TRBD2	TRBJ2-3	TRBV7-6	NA	TGTGCCAGCAGCTTAAGGGGAGGGTCAGGTCCACCCCGTGATACGCAGTATTTT	CASSLRGGSGPPRDTQYF
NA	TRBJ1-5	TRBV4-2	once	TGTGCCAGCAGCCATGGCGGACTGAATAGCAATCAGCCCCAGCATTTT	CASSHGGLNSNQPQHF
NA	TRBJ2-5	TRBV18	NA	TGTGCCAGCTCACACACAGAACAGGAGACCCAGTACTTC	CASSHTEQETQYF
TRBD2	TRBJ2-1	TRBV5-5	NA	TGTGCCAGCAGCTTGGCACTAGCGGGGGTACCTCGCTCCTACAATGAGCAGTTCTTC	CASSLALAGVPRSYNEQFF
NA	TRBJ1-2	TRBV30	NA	TGTGCCTGGACAAGCAACGGGCTCTATGGCTACACCTTC	CAWTSNGLYGYTF
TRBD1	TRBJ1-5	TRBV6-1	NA	TGTGCCAGCACGGGACAGAGGACCAATCAGCCCCAGCATTTT	CASTGQRTNQPQHF
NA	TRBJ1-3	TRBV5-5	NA	TGTGCCAGCAGCCCCCTCCTCTATGCGAGCTCTGGAAACACCATATATTTT	CASSPLLYASSGNTIYF
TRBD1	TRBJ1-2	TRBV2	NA	TGTGCCAGCAGTGGGGGGGGACAGGTTAACTATGGCTACACCTTC	CASSGGGQVNYGYTF
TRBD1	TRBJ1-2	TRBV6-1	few	TGTGCCAGCAGTCCCACCCGACAGGGTAATGGCTACACCTTC	CASSPTRQGNGYTF